This T cell receptor beta chain appears in the sequencing data of a study of T cell responses to AZD1222 COVID-19 vaccine (dated by TCRdb to 2020 to 2022). For the study in its entirety: AZD1222 recipients with second doses at about 4 weeks or about 12 weeks were pooled, because spike-specific TCR depth and breadth did not differ between schedules. Trial participants were enrolled by age into subgroups of 18-55, 56-69 and 70-plus years, and 148, 28 and 57 TCR-sequenced participants, respectively, were included in these subgroups. A total of more than 230 trial participants underwent TCR sequencing, of whom 200 to 220 had received two doses of AZD1222 and some 25 had received two doses of the MenACWY control vaccine. What the study reported, not specific to this receptor: Conclusions about previously exposed vaccinees are limited, since just six AZD1222 recipients were seropositive for SARS-CoV-2 at baseline. The 56-69-year group was small, and its depth increase did not reach significance, likely because of low power. A significant rise in spike-specific TCR breadth and depth was observed after two AZD1222 doses relative to day 0 and relative to MenACWY recipients. The vaccine-associated CD4 TCRs covered the entire spike protein, and the dominant responses fell in regions 160-218 and 743-854. Epitopes outside the regions mutated in the B.1.351 and B.1.1.7 variants were reportedly recognized by nearly half of the unique spike-specific TCRs. Because no day 14 peak-response samples were available, repertoires were characterized only after the peak T cell response. Participants were mostly white British, with more females than males. The authors suggested clonal diversity may have been underestimated.

The time point label, read with the paper, signifies: baseline before first vaccination. Vaccinee samples were obtained from the UK trials COV001 and COV002, which included a single-blind randomized controlled phase 2/3 trial of AZD1222 (ChAdOx1 nCoV-19) in healthy adults. For TCRbeta chain sequencing, PBMC samples from trial participants were taken at day 0 and at day 28 after the second dose. Reading from cysteine to phenylalanine, the CDR3 counts 16 amino acids. Only the CDR3 region is kept as DNA, spanning 48 bases read in frame from base 1. The germline V gene provides CDR1 MNHEY and CDR2 SVGAGI. V is cut by 3 bases and J by 3 bases, and the space between the germline ends is 16 bases. The CDR3 regions of human TCRbeta chains were subjected to immunosequencing. Turning to the authors' computational methods: Repertoire TCRs were matched against a reference library of SARS-CoV-2-specific TCRs generated with the MIRA antigen-specificity platform. Breadth was defined as the fraction of unique TCRs that were SARS-CoV-2-associated. Depth was defined as the fraction of total T cells that were SARS-CoV-2-associated. Using the MIRA data, each spike-specific TCR was assigned both to the spike region to which the TCR was reactive and to a CD4 or CD8 class. Log10-transformed breadth and depth values were compared by one-way ANOVA with Sidak's multiple comparisons tests. The source is immuneACCESS, and TCRdb retained only in-frame sequences with V and J called. Part of the clones is not carried over; for the studies checked, unresolved V genes explain less than half of this, and the remainder is unexplained. The V and J calls and clone size were taken over from that table, and D and trimming were inferred from the DNA. A total of about 120,000 clones appear in this sample, 80% to 90% of them only once. The ten largest clones represent 8.4% of the sample.

On this clone itself: The target of this receptor is not known. No clone much larger than this one lies a single base away; base qualities are absent.

This specimen consisted of peripheral blood, obtained on day 0 of AZD1222 vaccination. The chain was built from TRBV6-5 and TRBJ2-3; the D gene is perhaps TRBD1, on 7 matching bases. This TCR was sampled from an adult in good health. The nucleotides read TGTGCCAGCAGTTATCAGGGGGGATTTAATACAGATACGCAGTATTTT. Translated, it gives CASSYQGGFNTDTQYF.